This T cell receptor beta chain is drawn from a study of blood T cell repertoires in COVID-19. Study as a whole: PBMCs, B-cell-depleted T cells, or T cells provided the cDNA or gDNA that made up the material.

Germline-derived CDR1 and CDR2 are SEHNR and FQNEAQ (reference sequence). The V and J ends lost 2 bases and 4 bases respectively, with 18 bases between them. The CDR3 covers 16 residues. This table comes from immunoSEQ multiplex PCR, and its TCRdb copy is limited to in-frame clones, with some not included. The profile covers 60,000 or so clones, with 60% to 85% appearing a single time and approximately 4.9% taken by the ten largest. The clonotype originates from a human donor in a cohort sampled during active COVID-19. Sequencing was done on a sample of peripheral blood. The chain links TRBV7-9 to TRBJ2-7; D is possibly TRBD2 (6 bases). The CDR3: CASSLQPGLAGYEQYF. Here the CDR3 DNA reads TGTGCCAGCAGCTTACAACCGGGACTTGCTGGTTACGAGCAGTACTTC.